The rows below give T cell receptor beta chains drawn from one sample of a study of cytomegalovirus exposure and HLA in healthy donors. Sequenced by immunoSEQ multiplex PCR; TCRdb stores in-frame clones only, minus some. The sample consists of 95,000 to 100,000 clones, roughly a tenth of them appearing once. The sample taken for sequencing was PBMCs. These receptors were obtained from a man aged 50-60 years in good health and CMV-seropositive. Both conserved end residues are part of each CDR3. A D gene is named only where the DNA matches it firmly. Where a row states a size, it is once, few, many or the class of an expanded clone; other rows omit it.

d_call	v_call	j_call	clone_size	cdr3_nt	cdr3_aa
.	TRBV19	TRBJ2-4	.	TGTGCCAGTAGTGGGCAGCTATCGGCCAAAAACATTCAGTACTTC	CASSGQLSAKNIQYF
.	TRBV6-5	TRBJ2-2	.	TGTGCCAGCAGTTACTCTCCTGTGGGGCCCGGGGAGCTGTTTTTT	CASSYSPVGPGELFF
TRBD2	TRBV6-1	TRBJ2-7	few	TGTGCCAGCAGTCGGACTAGCGACTACGAGCAGTACTTC	CASSRTSDYEQYF
TRBD2	TRBV18	TRBJ2-5	.	TGTGCCAGCTCACCCTGGACTAGCGGAGAAGAGACCCAGTACTTC	CASSPWTSGEETQYF
TRBD1	TRBV7-3	TRBJ2-2	.	TGTGCCAGCAGCCCATCCCAGGGGGCGGTCACCGGGGAGCTGTTTTTT	CASSPSQGAVTGELFF
TRBD1	TRBV7-8	TRBJ1-2	.	TGTGCCAGCAGCTTAGCCTCCCGGACAGGGGACTATGGCTACACCTTC	CASSLASRTGDYGYTF
.	TRBV18	TRBJ2-6	.	TGTGCCAGCTCACCATCGACTGCGACCGGGGCCAACGTCCTGACTTTC	CASSPSTATGANVLTF
.	TRBV30	TRBJ1-4	.	TGTGCCTGGAGAGTGGCGGCAACTAATGAAAAACTGTTTTTT	CAWRVAATNEKLFF
TRBD2	TRBV27	TRBJ2-7	.	TGTGCCAGCAGTTACCCCCTCCGGGGGGTTCTAACGTACGAGCAGTACTTC	CASSYPLRGVLTYEQYF
TRBD1	TRBV5-4	TRBJ2-2	.	TGTGCCAGCAGCTCAGGGACAGCGAACACCGGGGAGCTGTTTTTT	CASSSGTANTGELFF
TRBD1	TRBV28	TRBJ1-4	.	TGTGCCAGCAGTTTTCGGACAGGCGGGGAAAAACTGTTTTTT	CASSFRTGGEKLFF
.	TRBV5-4	TRBJ2-4	many	TGTGCCAGCAGCTTCGACAGGGCCAAAAACATTCAGTACTTC	CASSFDRAKNIQYF
.	TRBV27	TRBJ1-1	.	TGTGCCAGCAGTCGCGGGCCCCAGATATATAACACTGAAGCTTTCTTT	CASSRGPQIYNTEAFF
TRBD2	TRBV7-9	TRBJ2-7	.	TGTGCCAGCAGCGTGACTAGCGGGAGCTCCTACGAGCAGTACTTC	CASSVTSGSSYEQYF
.	TRBV9	TRBJ2-2	.	TGTGCCAGCAGCCCCCTGGGGGGTAACACCGGGGAGCTGTTTTTT	CASSPLGGNTGELFF
.	TRBV7-3	TRBJ2-1	.	TGTGCCAGCAGCTTAGGTGGACTACGGCGTGAGCAGTTCTTC	CASSLGGLRREQFF
.	TRBV27	TRBJ1-4	few	TGTGCCAGCAGTTTATGGGGCCCCGGGGGGTCGAATGAAAAACTGTTTTTT	CASSLWGPGGSNEKLFF
TRBD2	TRBV9	TRBJ2-1	few	TGTGCCAGCAGCTCCCCATTGTCTAGCGGGAACAATGAGCAGTTCTTC	CASSSPLSSGNNEQFF
.	TRBV5-8	TRBJ2-6	few	TGTGCCAGCAGCTTGACAATCAGAGGCTCAGGGGCCAACGTCCTGACTTTC	CASSLTIRGSGANVLTF
.	TRBV6-6	TRBJ1-1	few	TGTGCCAGCAGTTACCAATCAAACAGGGAATCTGAAGCTTTCTTT	CASSYQSNRESEAFF
.	TRBV7-3	TRBJ2-1	few	TGTGCCAGCAGCTTAGCCCTAGTTGCCTACAATGAGCAGTTCTTC	CASSLALVAYNEQFF
.	TRBV11-3	TRBJ2-1	few	TGTGCCAGCAGCTTCGGGAGTGGCTACAATGAGCAGTTCTTC	CASSFGSGYNEQFF
TRBD1	TRBV12-5	TRBJ2-7	.	TGTGCTAGTGGTTTCGACAGGGGCTACGAGCAGTACTTC	CASGFDRGYEQYF
.	TRBV27	TRBJ2-7	few	TGTGCCAGCAGCTTAACGGGGTACTACACCTACGAGCAGTACTTC	CASSLTGYYTYEQYF
.	TRBV6-6	TRBJ1-6	few	TGTGCCAGCAGTAATACAGGGTGGAATTCACCCCTCCACTTT	CASSNTGWNSPLHF
TRBD2	TRBV9	TRBJ2-7	few	TGTGCCAGCAGCCCTGGACTAGTATCACCCGAGCAGTACTTC	CASSPGLVSPEQYF
TRBD2	TRBV9	TRBJ2-2	.	TGTGCCAGCAGCGTAAGAGGGCCGACTAGCGGGAACACCGGGGAGCTGTTTTTT	CASSVRGPTSGNTGELFF
TRBD1	TRBV29-1	TRBJ2-1	few	TGCAGCGTTGAAGATATAGGGGGACAGGCGAGCTCCTACAATGAGCAGTTCTTC	CSVEDIGGQASSYNEQFF
.	TRBV29-1	TRBJ2-3	large	TGCAGCGTTGTGCCTTACCTAAGCACAGATACGCAGTATTTT	CSVVPYLSTDTQYF
.	TRBV28	TRBJ2-7	.	TGTGCCAGCACCCCTGGGGGCGCCGAATACGAGCAGTACTTC	CASTPGGAEYEQYF
TRBD2	TRBV15	TRBJ2-5	.	TGTGCCACCCGACTAGCGGGAGGGCAAGAGACCCAGTACTTC	CATRLAGGQETQYF
TRBD1	TRBV4-2	TRBJ1-1	.	TGTGCCAGCAGCCAAGATCCGGGACAGGGGGTGGGGGACACTGAAGCTTTCTTT	CASSQDPGQGVGDTEAFF
.	TRBV7-2	TRBJ2-7	many	TGTGCCAGCAGCTTAGACGTTGGGAGCTCCTACGAGCAGTACTTC	CASSLDVGSSYEQYF
TRBD2	TRBV5-4	TRBJ2-7	many	TGTGCCAGCAGCTCCGGACTAGCGGGATCCTACGAGCAGTACTTC	CASSSGLAGSYEQYF
TRBD1	TRBV30	TRBJ1-5	few	TGTGCCTTGAGACGACAGGGAACCCAGCCCCAGCATTTT	CALRRQGTQPQHF
TRBD2	TRBV4-2	TRBJ2-7	.	TGTGCCAGCAGCCAGGTAGCGGGAGGGCCTTACGAGCAGTACTTC	CASSQVAGGPYEQYF